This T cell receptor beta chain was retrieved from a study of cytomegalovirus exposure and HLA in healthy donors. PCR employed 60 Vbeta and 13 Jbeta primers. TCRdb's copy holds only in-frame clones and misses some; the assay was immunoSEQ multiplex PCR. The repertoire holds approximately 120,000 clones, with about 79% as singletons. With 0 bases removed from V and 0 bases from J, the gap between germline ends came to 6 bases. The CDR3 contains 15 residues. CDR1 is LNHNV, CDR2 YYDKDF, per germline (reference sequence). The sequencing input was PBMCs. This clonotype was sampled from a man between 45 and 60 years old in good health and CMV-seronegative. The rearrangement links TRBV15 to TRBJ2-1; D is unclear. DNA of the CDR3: TGTGCCACCAGCAGAGACTCTAGCTCCTACAATGAGCAGTTCTTC. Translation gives CATSRDSSSYNEQFF. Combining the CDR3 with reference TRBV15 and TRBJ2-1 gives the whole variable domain DAMVIQNPRYQVTQFGKPVTLSCSQTLNHNVMYWYQQKSSQAPKLLFHYYDKDFNNEADTPDNFQSRRPNTSFCFLDIRSPGLGDTAMYLCATSRDSSSYNEQFFGPGTRLTVL.